This TCR beta chain was recorded in a study of CD8 T cells in Susac syndrome. Overall study results and limits: Individuals included in the TCR sequencing and HLA analysis were acknowledged by the study to be relatively few in number.

Reverse transcription of about 0.5 to 1 ug RNA used random hexamers. The method of amplification for TCR beta CDR3 was immunoSEQ multiplex PCR, covering 54 Vbeta and 13 Jbeta. TCRdb ran MiXCR on the immunoSEQ multiplex PCR reads and lists one entry per CDR3 protein. Altogether 150,000 to 200,000 distinct CDR3 sequences are present, approximately 94% being singletons, with the ten largest covering roughly 0.1%. Regarding this clonotype: Its antigen is unknown.

V gave up 6 bases and J gave up 11 bases; unmatched junction bases: 10. CDR3 length: 14 amino acids. From blood CD8+ and CD4+ T cells, TCR beta sequences were generated. The origin of this receptor is a human donor with multiple sclerosis. The chain employs TRBV12-3 or TRBV12-4 and TRBJ1-6; TRBD1 agrees at 7 bases. Sequencing input: CD4+ T cells from PBMCs. CDR3 sequence: CASSLASQGAPLHF. CDR3 coding DNA: TGTGCCAGCAGCCTTGCCTCTCAGGGGGCACCCCTCCACTTT.